These 20 T cell receptor beta chains came from one sample sequenced in a study of post-analysis software for immune sequencing data. Whole-study results and caveats: Patients carried five TRBV segments more frequently than controls did, and TRBV5-6, TRBV5-1 and TRBV20-1 were among them.

These TCRs' antigens remain unknown. TCR beta cDNA libraries included unique molecular identifiers. TCRdb itself ran the PCR reads through MiXCR, one entry per CDR3 protein. The sample has 600,000 to 700,000 distinct CDR3 sequences, roughly three fifths seen once; the top ten hold about 11%. The sample was blood. The receptors originated from a girl aged 2 to 10 with multiple sclerosis.

This chain connects TRBV6-5 to TRBJ2-5, with 9 bases fitting TRBD1. Germline assignment: CDR1 MNHEY and CDR2 SVGAGI. The CDR3 has 17 residues. V lost 4 bases, J lost 1 base, and 10 bases stayed unmatched. The CDR3 spells CASSFHLNRGLQETQYF. DNA of the CDR3: TGTGCCAGCAGTTTCCACTTGAACAGGGGGCTCCAAGAGACCCAGTACTTC.

This clonotype turned up a few times. V is TRBV9 and J is TRBJ2-3; TRBD1 matches 10 bases. Germline V gives CDR1 SGDLS, CDR2 YYNGEE. The CDR3 consists of 16 residues. V dropped 0 bases and J dropped 4; count of bases not matched to a gene: 5. The CDR3 reads CASSVGGQGTSDTQYF. The CDR3 DNA is TGTGCCAGCAGCGTAGGGGGACAGGGGACGTCAGATACGCAGTATTTT. Full variable domain (remainder filled in from reference TRBV9 and TRBJ2-3): DSGVTQTPKHLITATGQRVTLRCSPRSGDLSVYWYQQSLDQGLQFLIQYYNGEERAKGNILERFSAQQFPDLHSELNLSSLELGDSALYFCASSVGGQGTSDTQYFGPGTRLTVL.

The J gene is TRBJ2-5, the V gene TRBV7-6; 13 bases match TRBD2. CDR1 is SGHVS, CDR2 FNYEAQ, per germline. V was clipped by 4 bases and J by 4 bases; unmatched bases: 6. The CDR3 runs to 16 residues. CDR3 DNA sequence: TGTGCCAGCAGCTCTCGGACTAGCGGGAGAGTAGAGACCCAGTACTTC. This translates into CASSSRTSGRVETQYF. The whole variable domain, filled in from reference TRBV7-6 and TRBJ2-5, reads GAGVSQSPRYKVTKRGQDVALRCDPISGHVSLYWYRQALGQGPEFLTYFNYEAQQDKSGLPNDRFSAERPEGSISTLTIQRTEQRDSAMYRCASSSRTSGRVETQYFGPGTRLLVL.

The chain is built from TRBV7-2 and TRBJ2-7; 8 bases fit TRBD1. The assigned J gene may be wrong: the sequence end matches TRBJ2-5 better. This CDR3 has 15 residues. Germline CDR1 is SGHTA and CDR2 is FQGNSA. CDR3 protein: CASSAQGGLGETQYF. CDR3 DNA sequence: TGTGCCAGCAGCGCACAGGGGGGACTGGGAGAGACCCAGTACTTC.

About this clonotype: One end of the junction varies from germline; a read error may be responsible. The genes are TRBV29-1 and TRBJ2-3, with unresolved D. The CDR3 extends over 13 amino acids. Germline CDR1 and CDR2: SQVTM and ANQGSEA. The CDR3 DNA reads as TGCGGCGTCGAACGGCAGGGCACAGATACGCAGTATTTT. It specifies CGVERQGTDTQYF.

The chain links TRBV25-1 to TRBJ1-6; D possibly corresponds to TRBD1 (5 bases). This CDR3 has 14 residues. V was cut by 4 bases and J by 3 bases, with 7 bases left in between. Germline assignment: CDR1 MGHDK and CDR2 SYGVNS. The DNA for the CDR3 is TGTGCCAGCAGTGGGGACGACTATAATTCACCCCTCCACTTT. Translated: CASSGDDYNSPLHF.

V is TRBV6-6 and J is TRBJ1-2, with TRBD1 matching 10 bases. Germline V gene data show CDR1 as MNHNY and CDR2 as SVGAGI (reference sequence). The CDR3 length is 16 residues. After removal of 2 bases from V and 2 bases from J, the junction contained 5 bases not matched to a gene. The CDR3 loop reads CASSYPRTGGNYGYTF. CDR3 in DNA: TGTGCCAGCAGTTACCCGAGGACAGGGGGAAACTATGGCTACACCTTC.

The rearrangement joins TRBV9 to TRBJ2-7; a weak D match, TRBD2 (5 bases). CDR3 length equals 15 residues. Germline CDR1 and CDR2: SGDLS and YYNGEE. Trimming removed 0 bases from V and 2 bases from J, with 12 bases in between. The CDR3 nucleotides are TGTGCCAGCAGCGTAGCGGACGGGGATCCCTACGAGCAGTACTTC. It is translated as CASSVADGDPYEQYF.

This clonotype appeared once. The J gene is TRBJ1-4, the V gene TRBV5-1; D is unresolved. The CDR3 is made up of 14 amino acids. Trimming took off 7 bases at V and 6 bases at J, with 16 bases between the two ends. Germline CDR1 SGHRS, CDR2 YFSETQ. The CDR3 loop is CASGLGRTDEKLFF. DNA for the CDR3: TGCGCCAGCGGCCTAGGACGGACGGATGAAAAACTGTTTTTT.

The chain links TRBV5-1 to TRBJ2-3; D perhaps matches TRBD2 (6 bases). Trimming took 2 bases from V and 4 from J, leaving 11 bases between them. Germline lookup yields CDR1 SGHRS and CDR2 YFSETQ. The CDR3 extends over 14 amino acids. The CDR3 DNA reads as TGCGCCAGCAGCTTCGGGGGTATTGCAGATACGCAGTATTTT. Amino acids: CASSFGGIADTQYF. Looking up the rest from reference TRBV5-1 and TRBJ2-3 gives the full variable domain: KAGVTQTPRYLIKTRGQQVTLSCSPISGHRSVSWYQQTPGQGLQFLFEYFSETQRNKGNFPGRFSGRQFSNSRSEMNVSTLELGDSALYLCASSFGGIADTQYFGPGTRLTVL.

The V and J genes are TRBV12-3 or TRBV12-4 and TRBJ2-1; D gene uncertain. This CDR3 has 15 residues. V lost 4 bases, J lost 0 bases, and 10 bases lay in between. CDR3 residues: CASSSLVSSYNEQFF. The CDR3, as DNA: TGTGCCAGCAGTTCCCTGGTCAGCTCCTACAATGAGCAGTTCTTC.

The chain has TRBV6-1 and TRBJ1-1; 9 positions match TRBD1. CDR3 length equals 16 residues. The germline V gene has CDR1 MNHNS and CDR2 SASEGT. With 2 bases clipped from V and 1 base from J, the junction kept 5 bases outside the gene matches. In nucleotides, the CDR3 is TGTGCCAGCAGTGAACGGACAGGGGTCGGGAACACTGAAGCTTTCTTT. It is translated as CASSERTGVGNTEAFF.

The chain carries TRBV7-2 and TRBJ2-5, with 12 bases identical to TRBD2. The DNA end favors TRBJ2-1, so the J call may be wrong. CDR1 is SGHTA, CDR2 FQGNSA, per germline. The CDR3 is 17 amino acids. The CDR3 region has the DNA TGTGCCAGCAGCCGGACTAGCGGGACGTTCTACCAAGAGACCCAGTTCTTC. Its translation: CASSRTSGTFYQETQFF.

The V call is TRBV4-2, the J call TRBJ2-1; TRBD2 matches 13 bases. V dropped 0 bases and J dropped 7; count of bases not matched to a gene: 9. This CDR3 contains 18 residues. Germline values: CDR1 LGHNA, CDR2 YNFKEQ. The CDR3 loop is CASSQDKLAGGPLNEQFF. The CDR3 DNA sequence: TGTGCCAGCAGCCAAGATAAACTAGCGGGAGGGCCGTTGAATGAGCAGTTCTTC.

This clonotype has a handful of counts. This chain uses TRBV4-1 with TRBJ2-1; D unresolved. V was clipped by 3 bases and J by 6 bases, with 15 bases between them. CDR1 is MGHRA and CDR2 is YSYEKL in the germline V gene. This CDR3 region has 15 residues. DNA of the CDR3: TGCGCCAGCAGCCACCGGGCTAGATCCGCCAATGAGCAGTTCTTC. Protein product: CASSHRARSANEQFF.

The V call is TRBV5-1, the J call TRBJ2-5, with D unresolved. Gene TRBJ2-7 matches the end of the DNA better, so the J call may be wrong. The CDR3 has 15 amino acids. Germline CDR1 reads SGHRS; CDR2 reads YFSETQ. CDR3 sequence (DNA): TGCGCCAGCAGCTTGGCCTGGGCAACAGAGAACGAGCAGTACTTC. Translated: CASSLAWATENEQYF.

A few counts support this clonotype. The J gene is TRBJ2-4, the V gene TRBV12-3 or TRBV12-4; 7 nucleotides line up with TRBD2. The J call is in doubt because the DNA end fits TRBJ2-5 better. This CDR3 region has 15 residues. The CDR3 sequence is CASSLEGGRGETQYF. In DNA, the CDR3 is TGTGCCAGCAGTTTAGAGGGCGGGAGAGGGGAGACCCAGTACTTC.

The DNA for the CDR3 is TGCAGTGCGTCGGGCCAGGGCCCCTATGGCTACACCTTC. This sequence encodes CSASGQGPYGYTF. The gene calls are TRBV20-1 and TRBJ1-2, with D maybe TRBD1 (5 bases). The ends were cut back, 6 bases at V and 4 bases at J, with 15 bases in the middle. Looked up from germline, CDR1 is DFQATT and CDR2 is SNEGSKA (reference sequence). This CDR3 is 13 amino acids long.

J is TRBJ2-5 and V is TRBV19; 7 bases fit TRBD1. Losses at the gene ends were 2 bases for V and 1 base for J; bases not matched to a gene: 1. Germline V CDR1 and CDR2: LNHDA, SQIVND (reference sequence). CDR3 size: 14 residues. DNA of the CDR3: TGTGCCAGTAGTATAAGGGGGCCCCAAGAGACCCAGTACTTC. This sequence encodes CASSIRGPQETQYF.

This clonotype was seen a few times. The V call is TRBV29-1, the J call TRBJ2-7; 9 nucleotides align to TRBD1. The V gene's germline CDR1 is SQVTM and CDR2 ANQGSEA. The CDR3 runs to 12 residues. The junction had 9 bases not matched to a gene; V was cut back by 8 bases and J by 7 bases. CDR3 DNA: TGCAGCACCGGGACAGGGACGGGTGAGCAGTACTTC. Translating gives CSTGTGTGEQYF.